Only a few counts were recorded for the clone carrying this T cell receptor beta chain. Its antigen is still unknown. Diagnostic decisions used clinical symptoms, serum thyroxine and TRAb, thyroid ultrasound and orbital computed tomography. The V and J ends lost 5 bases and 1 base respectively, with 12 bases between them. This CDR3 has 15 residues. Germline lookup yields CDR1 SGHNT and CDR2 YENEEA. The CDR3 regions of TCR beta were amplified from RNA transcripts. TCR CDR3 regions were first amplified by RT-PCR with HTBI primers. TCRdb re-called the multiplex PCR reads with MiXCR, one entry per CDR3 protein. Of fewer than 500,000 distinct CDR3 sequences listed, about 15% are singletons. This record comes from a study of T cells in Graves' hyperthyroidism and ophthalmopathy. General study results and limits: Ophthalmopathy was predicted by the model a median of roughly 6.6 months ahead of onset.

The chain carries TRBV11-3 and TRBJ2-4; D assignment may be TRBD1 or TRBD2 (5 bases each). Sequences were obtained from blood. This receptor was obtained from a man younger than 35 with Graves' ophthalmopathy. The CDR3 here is CASSPRDGAKNIQYF. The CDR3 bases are TGTGCCAGCAGCCCAAGGGACGGGGCCAAAAACATTCAGTACTTC.